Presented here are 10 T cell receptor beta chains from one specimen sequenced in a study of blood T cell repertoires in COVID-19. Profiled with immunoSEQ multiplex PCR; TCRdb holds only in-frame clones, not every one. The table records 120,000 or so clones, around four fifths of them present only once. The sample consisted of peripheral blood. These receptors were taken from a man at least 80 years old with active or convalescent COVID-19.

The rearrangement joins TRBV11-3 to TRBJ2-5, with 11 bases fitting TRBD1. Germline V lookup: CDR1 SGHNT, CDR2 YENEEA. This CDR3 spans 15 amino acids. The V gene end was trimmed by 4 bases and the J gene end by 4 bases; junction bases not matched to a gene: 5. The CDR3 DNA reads TGTGCCAGCAGCTGGACAGGGGGCGTAGGAGAGACCCAGTACTTC. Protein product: CASSWTGGVGETQYF.

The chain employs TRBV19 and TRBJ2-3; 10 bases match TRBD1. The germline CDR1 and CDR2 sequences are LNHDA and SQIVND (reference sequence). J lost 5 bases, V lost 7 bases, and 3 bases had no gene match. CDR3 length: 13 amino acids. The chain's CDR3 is CASTRDRGDTQYF. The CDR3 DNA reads TGTGCCAGTACCAGGGACAGGGGAGATACGCAGTATTTT.

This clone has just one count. DNA for the CDR3: TGCGCCAGCAGCCAAGATCCCCCTCGGGTAGGCAATGAGCAGTTCTTC. Its translation: CASSQDPPRVGNEQFF. The V and J genes are TRBV4-3 and TRBJ2-1; D not certain. The V and J ends lost 0 bases and 6 bases respectively, with 15 bases between them. CDR3 length equals 16 residues. Germline CDR1 reads LGHNA; CDR2 reads YSLEER.

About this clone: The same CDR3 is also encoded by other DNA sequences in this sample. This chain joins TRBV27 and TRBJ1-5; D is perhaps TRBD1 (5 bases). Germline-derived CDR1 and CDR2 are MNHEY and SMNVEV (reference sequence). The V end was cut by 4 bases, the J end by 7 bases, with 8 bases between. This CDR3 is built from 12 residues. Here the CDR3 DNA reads TGTGCCAGCAGTTCAACAGGCCAGCCCCAGCATTTT. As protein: CASSSTGQPQHF.

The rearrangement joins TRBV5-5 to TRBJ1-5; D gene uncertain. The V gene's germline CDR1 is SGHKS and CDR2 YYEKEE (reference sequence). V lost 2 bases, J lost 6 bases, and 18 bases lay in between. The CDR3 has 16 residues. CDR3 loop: CASSFFDLGSGQPQHF. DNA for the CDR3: TGTGCCAGCAGCTTTTTTGACCTCGGTTCGGGTCAGCCCCAGCATTTT.

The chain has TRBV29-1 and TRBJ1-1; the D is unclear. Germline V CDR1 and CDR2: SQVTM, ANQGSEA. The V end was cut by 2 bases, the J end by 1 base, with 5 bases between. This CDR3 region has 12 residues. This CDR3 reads CSVELQNTEAFF. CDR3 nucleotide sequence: TGCAGCGTTGAATTACAGAACACTGAAGCTTTCTTT. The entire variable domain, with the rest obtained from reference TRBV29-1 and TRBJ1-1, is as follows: SAVISQKPSRDICQRGTSLTIQCQVDSQVTMMFWYRQQPGQSLTLIATANQGSEATYESGFVIDKFPISRPNLTFSTLTVSNMSPEDSSIYLCSVELQNTEAFFGQGTRLTVV.

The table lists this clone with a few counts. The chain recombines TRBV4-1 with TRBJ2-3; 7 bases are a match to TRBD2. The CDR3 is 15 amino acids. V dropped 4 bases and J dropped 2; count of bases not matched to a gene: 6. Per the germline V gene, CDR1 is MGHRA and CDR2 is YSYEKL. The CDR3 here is CASSRDRGVTDTQYF. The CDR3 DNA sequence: TGCGCCAGCAGCCGTGATCGGGGGGTCACAGATACGCAGTATTTT.

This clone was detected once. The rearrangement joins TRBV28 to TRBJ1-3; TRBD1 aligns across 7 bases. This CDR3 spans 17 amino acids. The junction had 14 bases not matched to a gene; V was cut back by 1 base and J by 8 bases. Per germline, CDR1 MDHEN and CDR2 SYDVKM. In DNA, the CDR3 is TGTGCCAGCAGTTTATTTGGACGGGAGGGGGCACGGGACACCATATATTTT. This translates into CASSLFGREGARDTIYF.

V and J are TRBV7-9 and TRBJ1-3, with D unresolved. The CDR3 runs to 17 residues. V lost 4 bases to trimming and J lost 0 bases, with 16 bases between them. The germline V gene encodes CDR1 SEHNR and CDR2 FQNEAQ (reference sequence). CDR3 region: CASSWSLWALSGNTIYF. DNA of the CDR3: TGTGCCAGCAGCTGGTCCCTCTGGGCCCTCTCTGGAAACACCATATATTTT.

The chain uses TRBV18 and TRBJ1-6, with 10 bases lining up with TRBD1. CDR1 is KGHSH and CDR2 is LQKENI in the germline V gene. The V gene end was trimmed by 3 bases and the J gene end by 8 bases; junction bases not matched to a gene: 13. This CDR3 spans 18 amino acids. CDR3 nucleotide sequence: TGTGCCAGCTCACCCCAGAACTTCTGGGACAGGGGTGATTCACCCCTCCACTTT. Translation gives CASSPQNFWDRGDSPLHF. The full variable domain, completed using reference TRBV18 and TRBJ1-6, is NAGVMQNPRHLVRRRGQEARLRCSPMKGHSHVYWYRQLPEEGLKFMVYLQKENIIDESGMPKERFSAEFPKEGPSILRIQQVVRGDSAAYFCASSPQNFWDRGDSPLHFGNGTRLTVT.